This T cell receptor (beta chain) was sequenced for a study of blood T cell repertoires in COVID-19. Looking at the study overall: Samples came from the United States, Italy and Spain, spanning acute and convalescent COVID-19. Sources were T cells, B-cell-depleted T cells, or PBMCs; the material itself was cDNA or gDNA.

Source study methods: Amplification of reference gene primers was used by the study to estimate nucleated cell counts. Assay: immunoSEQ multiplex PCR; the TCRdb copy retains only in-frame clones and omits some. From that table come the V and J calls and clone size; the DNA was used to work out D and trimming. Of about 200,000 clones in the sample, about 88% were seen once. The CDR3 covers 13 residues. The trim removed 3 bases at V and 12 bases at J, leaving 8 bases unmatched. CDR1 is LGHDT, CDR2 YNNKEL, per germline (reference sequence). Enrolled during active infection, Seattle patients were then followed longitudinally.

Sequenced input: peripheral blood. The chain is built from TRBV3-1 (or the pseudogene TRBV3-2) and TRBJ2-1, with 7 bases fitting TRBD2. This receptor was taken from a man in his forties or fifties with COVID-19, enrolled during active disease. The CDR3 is CASSQDLTGGQFF. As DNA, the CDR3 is TGTGCCAGCAGCCAGGATTTGACGGGGGGGCAGTTCTTC.